This entry lists 9 T cell receptor beta chains sequenced from one sample in a study of OX40 agonist ivuxolimab in advanced cancers. Using immunoSEQ multiplex PCR, the repertoire was profiled, and TCRdb retains in-frame clones only, with some absent. Among about 66,000 clones, around 82% were seen once, and the ten largest hold 3.5% to 4.5%. The specimen was CD4+ or CD8+ T cells sorted from blood, collected in a trial of the OX40 agonist ivuxolimab. The receptors were gathered from an adult with an advanced solid tumor such as melanoma, head and neck, liver or kidney cancer.

The sample holds one count of this clone. This chain joins TRBV5-1 and TRBJ2-1; 7 bases line up with TRBD1. J gave up 1 base and V 3 bases, and 1 base lay outside the gene matches. The CDR3 contains 14 residues. CDR1 is SGHRS, CDR2 YFSETQ, per germline. As DNA, the CDR3 is TGCGCCAGCAGCTCGGGACAGTCCTACAATGAGCAGTTCTTC. Translated, it gives CASSSGQSYNEQFF. Based on the CDR3 plus reference TRBV5-1 and TRBJ2-1, the full variable domain is KAGVTQTPRYLIKTRGQQVTLSCSPISGHRSVSWYQQTPGQGLQFLFEYFSETQRNKGNFPGRFSGRQFSNSRSEMNVSTLELGDSALYLCASSSGQSYNEQFFGPGTRLTVL.

This sequence joins TRBV4-2 and TRBJ2-3, with no clear D. This CDR3 has 13 amino acids. Germline V CDR1 and CDR2: LGHNA, YNFKEQ. Trimming removed 5 bases from V and 6 bases from J, with 12 bases in between. This CDR3 is CASSTLVPDTQYF. CDR3 DNA sequence: TGTGCCAGCAGCACACTCGTCCCCGATACGCAGTATTTT.

The chain joins TRBV18 to TRBJ1-5, with D uncertain. This CDR3 region has 15 residues. Trimming stripped 3 bases from V and 2 bases from J, with 11 bases between. Germline loops: CDR1 KGHSH, CDR2 LQKENI. The CDR3 sequence is CASSPGRDGNQPQHF. For the CDR3, the DNA is TGTGCCAGCTCACCGGGGAGGGATGGCAATCAGCCCCAGCATTTT.

This chain connects TRBV4-1 to TRBJ2-3, with D possibly TRBD1 on 6 matching bases. V shed 0 bases and J shed 6 bases, with 13 bases lying between them. Germline V gives CDR1 MGHRA, CDR2 YSYEKL. CDR3 size: 15 residues. CDR3 in DNA: TGCGCCAGCAGCCAAGAGGGGGCTTCCTGGGATACGCAGTATTTT. Translating gives CASSQEGASWDTQYF.

The gene calls are TRBV9 and TRBJ1-2; 10 bases agree with TRBD1. In germline, CDR1 is SGDLS, CDR2 YYNGEE. After removal of 0 bases from V and 2 bases from J, the junction contained 7 bases not matched to a gene. The CDR3 is made up of 17 amino acids. CDR3 nucleotides: TGTGCCAGCAGCGTAGCTCCGACAGGGGGCGGCAACTATGGCTACACCTTC. It is translated as CASSVAPTGGGNYGYTF.

This sequence joins TRBV28 and TRBJ1-4; 8 bases match TRBD1. Germline CDR1 MDHEN, CDR2 SYDVKM. This CDR3 is built from 14 residues. V lost 2 bases and J lost 8; bases outside the gene matches: 4. The CDR3 sequence: CASSLGQGWEKLFF. The CDR3, as DNA: TGTGCCAGCAGTTTAGGACAGGGATGGGAAAAACTGTTTTTT.

The J gene is TRBJ2-1, the V gene TRBV7-2; D is unresolved. This CDR3 spans 15 amino acids. CDR1 SGHTA and CDR2 FQGNSA come from the germline V gene. The V and J ends lost 1 base and 2 bases respectively, with 9 bases between them. The CDR3 DNA reads as TGTGCCAGCAGCTTAGACGTCGCCCCCTACAATGAGCAGTTCTTC. It translates to CASSLDVAPYNEQFF. Filled out from reference TRBV7-2 and TRBJ2-1, the complete variable domain reads GAGVSQSPSNKVTEKGKDVELRCDPISGHTALYWYRQSLGQGLEFLIYFQGNSAPDKSGLPSDRFSAERTGGSVSTLTIQRTQQEDSAVYLCASSLDVAPYNEQFFGPGTRLTVL.

This clone has a handful of counts. The chain recombines TRBV19 with TRBJ2-6; possibly TRBD1 for D (6 bases). The CDR3 extends over 16 amino acids. The germline V and J ends were trimmed by 4 bases and 2 bases, with 12 bases remaining between them. Looked up from germline, CDR1 is LNHDA and CDR2 is SQIVND (reference sequence). The CDR3 reads CASSRAGETGANVLTF. The CDR3, as DNA: TGTGCCAGTAGTAGAGCAGGGGAAACTGGGGCCAACGTCCTGACTTTC.

The CDR3 nucleotides read TGTGCCAGCAGTTTAAATCAGCCCCAGCATTTT. It translates to CASSLNQPQHF. This chain links TRBV28 with TRBJ1-5; D is unresolved. Per germline, CDR1 MDHEN and CDR2 SYDVKM. The CDR3 loop spans 11 amino acids. V lost 2 bases and J lost 4, with 0 bases in between.